Below are 19 T cell receptor beta chains sequenced from a single sample in a study of identical twins listed by TCRdb under 2016. Libraries were constructed by 5' RACE. The instrument given in TCRdb is Illumina HiSeq 2000. In TCRdb, the public reads were trimmed at Q25 with fastp and aligned with MiXCR, with productive beta chains retained. Every CDR3 protein is listed once, alongside the most common genes and DNA of its rows. The sample records 520,000 or so distinct CDR3 sequences, around 20% of which are singletons. The ten largest clones add up to around 1% of the sample. The same specimen was also included in a second study, on T cells expressing NK-cell markers.

Input material: CD4+ T cells sorted from blood. These receptors came from a woman aged 18-35 years in good health.

This clonotype was seen a few times. CDR3 protein: CASSPSGGQGTEAFF. The CDR3 coding sequence is TGTGCCAGCAGCCCCTCCGGAGGGCAGGGCACTGAAGCTTTCTTT. The chain employs TRBV3-1 and TRBJ1-1; tentative D call: TRBD1 (5 bases). CDR1 LGHDT and CDR2 YNNKEL come from the germline V gene (reference sequence). This CDR3 has 15 residues. V was pared by 4 bases and J by 4 bases, with 16 bases between.

The chain recombines TRBV2 with TRBJ2-3, with 7 nucleotides matching TRBD1. V trimming: 4 bases; J trimming: 0 bases; junction bases outside the gene matches: 4. Germline V gives CDR1 SNHLY, CDR2 FYNNEI. CDR3 size: 15 residues. Here the CDR3 DNA reads TGTGCCAGCAGTGCCGAGACAGGGAGCACAGATACGCAGTATTTT. Protein product: CASSAETGSTDTQYF.

A few counts support this clonotype. The chain uses TRBV5-4 and TRBJ2-5; 10 positions match TRBD2. With 4 bases clipped from V and 4 bases from J, the junction kept 7 bases outside the gene matches. Germline V gene lookup returns CDR1 SGHNT and CDR2 YYREEE (reference sequence). The CDR3 spans 15 residues. CDR3 nucleotide sequence: TGTGCCAGCAGCCCCGGAGGGACTAGCGTAGAGACCCAGTACTTC. Protein: CASSPGGTSVETQYF.

The chain couples TRBV3-1 to TRBJ2-3; TRBD2 matches at 12 bases. Per germline, CDR1 LGHDT and CDR2 YNNKEL (reference sequence). V shed 7 bases, J shed 2 bases, and the junction held 7 bases outside the gene matches. This CDR3 contains 16 residues. The CDR3 sequence: CASKSSSGGATDTQYF. CDR3 nucleotides: TGTGCCAGCAAATCGTCTAGCGGGGGGGCCACAGATACGCAGTATTTT.

This chain connects TRBV27 to TRBJ1-6; TRBD1 is a possible D gene (5 bases). The CDR3 has 15 amino acids. Germline V gene lookup returns CDR1 MNHEY and CDR2 SMNVEV (reference sequence). V lost 6 bases and J lost 7, with 16 bases in between. The CDR3 DNA reads as TGTGCCAGCAGCTCATTCAAACAGGACAATTCACCCCTCCACTTT. Amino acid sequence: CASSSFKQDNSPLHF.

In this sample, this clonotype turned up a few times. The chain employs TRBV20-1 and TRBJ2-1, with D maybe TRBD2 (6 bases). CDR1 is DFQATT and CDR2 is SNEGSKA in the germline V gene (reference sequence). The CDR3 totals 12 residues. Trimming took 3 bases from V and 8 from J, leaving 11 bases between them. The DNA of the CDR3 is TGCAGTGCTAGTCCCCGACTAGATGAGCAGTTCTTC. Translating it yields CSASPRLDEQFF.

The rearrangement uses TRBV12-3 or TRBV12-4 and TRBJ1-2, with a weak D call TRBD1 (6 bases). The CDR3 has 15 residues. Trimming took 2 bases from V and 8 from J, leaving 18 bases between them. The CDR3 region has the DNA TGTGCCAGCAGTTTAAGGGACATTACAACCGGGGGCTACACCTTC. This encodes CASSLRDITTGGYTF.

This clonotype was detected only a few times. The chain links TRBV12-3 or TRBV12-4 to TRBJ1-1; D perhaps matches TRBD1 (6 bases). The CDR3 contains 13 residues. Trimming removed 5 bases from V and 8 bases from J, with 15 bases in between. For the CDR3, the DNA is TGTGCCAGCAGTCTCAACAGGGCGGGGGAAGCTTTCTTT. Protein sequence: CASSLNRAGEAFF.

This clonotype turned up a few times. This chain connects TRBV5-1 to TRBJ1-2; possible D gene TRBD1, 6 bases. V was trimmed by 4 bases and J by 7 bases, leaving 14 bases between them. Looked up from germline, CDR1 is SGHRS and CDR2 is YFSETQ. This CDR3 contains 13 residues. The CDR3 spells CASSPAGDGGYTF. Here the CDR3 DNA reads TGCGCCAGCAGCCCGGCAGGGGATGGTGGCTACACCTTC.

The genes are TRBV5-1 and TRBJ2-3; 7 positions agree with TRBD2. Trimming at V came to 5 bases and at J to 0 bases, leaving 3 bases not matched to a gene. This CDR3 contains 14 residues. Germline CDR1 and CDR2: SGHRS and YFSETQ. CDR3 region: CASSSGPSTDTQYF. For the CDR3, the DNA is TGCGCCAGCAGTAGCGGGCCCAGCACAGATACGCAGTATTTT.

This sequence joins TRBV20-1 and TRBJ2-7; possibly TRBD1 for D (6 bases). This CDR3 has 13 residues. Germline V gene sequence: CDR1 DFQATT, CDR2 SNEGSKA (reference sequence). V was shortened by 4 bases and J by 4 bases, with 14 bases between the two germline ends. As DNA, the CDR3 is TGCAGTGCTATCGCCGGGACAAAGTACGAGCAGTACTTC. Protein sequence: CSAIAGTKYEQYF.

The table lists this clonotype with a few counts. V usage is TRBV7-2 and J usage is TRBJ2-7; D call uncertain. The V end lost 0 bases, the J end lost 0 bases, and 9 bases lay between the germline ends. Germline values: CDR1 SGHTA, CDR2 FQGNSA. The CDR3 consists of 15 residues. CDR3 amino acids: CASSLATESSYEQYF. In DNA form, the CDR3 reads TGTGCCAGCAGCTTAGCCACAGAGAGCTCCTACGAGCAGTACTTC.

This chain links TRBV15 with TRBJ2-7; 9 bases agree with TRBD2. Looked up from germline, CDR1 is LNHNV and CDR2 is YYDKDF (reference sequence). The CDR3 consists of 15 residues. V trimming: 1 base; J trimming: 7 bases; junction bases outside the gene matches: 8. The CDR3 region has the DNA TGTGCCACCAGCAGAGCGGGGGATAGCGGGAGAGAGCAGTACTTC. Amino acids: CATSRAGDSGREQYF. Combining the CDR3 with reference TRBV15 and TRBJ2-7 gives the whole variable domain DAMVIQNPRYQVTQFGKPVTLSCSQTLNHNVMYWYQQKSSQAPKLLFHYYDKDFNNEADTPDNFQSRRPNTSFCFLDIRSPGLGDTAMYLCATSRAGDSGREQYFGPGTRLTVT.

This rearrangement joins TRBV21-1 to TRBJ2-1; the table's D call, TRBD2, has no DNA check behind it. TRBV21-1 is shown as a pseudogene. The CDR3 runs 14 residues. CDR3 protein: CASSTTTICNEQFF. The DNA for the CDR3 is TGTGCCAGCAGCACGACGACTATCTGCAATGAGCAGTTCTTC.

This chain connects TRBV5-5 to TRBJ2-1; 7 bases are shared with TRBD2. CDR1 is SGHKS and CDR2 is YYEKEE in the germline V gene (reference sequence). The CDR3 consists of 18 residues. V shed 0 bases, J shed 3 bases, and the junction held 12 bases outside the gene matches. CDR3 in DNA: TGTGCCAGCAGCTTGGCCCTCACGGTTAGCGGGCTCTACAATGAGCAGTTCTTC. Protein product: CASSLALTVSGLYNEQFF.

This clonotype was counted only a few times. The J gene is TRBJ1-1, the V gene TRBV7-2, with D perhaps TRBD1 (5 bases). Germline assignment: CDR1 SGHTA and CDR2 FQGNSA. V gave up 5 bases and J gave up 6 bases, with 16 bases separating them. CDR3 length equals 14 residues. CDR3 amino acids: CASSLKWQGAEAFF. DNA for the CDR3: TGTGCCAGCAGCCTAAAATGGCAGGGCGCTGAAGCTTTCTTT.

The chain combines TRBV3-1 with TRBJ2-7; TRBD2 agrees at 7 bases. The length of the CDR3 is 13 residues. Looked up from germline, CDR1 is LGHDT and CDR2 is YNNKEL (reference sequence). After removal of 7 bases from V and 2 bases from J, the junction contained 5 bases not matched to a gene. CDR3 sequence reads: CASTPSGTYEQYF. CDR3 bases: TGTGCCAGCACACCTAGCGGTACCTACGAGCAGTACTTC.

The chain couples TRBV19 to TRBJ1-5; 8 nucleotides line up with TRBD1. The CDR3 spans 15 residues. The V segment lost 10 bases and the J segment 4 bases; nucleotides outside the gene matches: 12. Germline assignment: CDR1 LNHDA and CDR2 SQIVND (reference sequence). CDR3 region: CATRQGQAENQPQHF. The CDR3 DNA is TGTGCCACCCGCCAGGGACAGGCTGAGAATCAGCCCCAGCATTTT.

This clonotype was detected only a few times. The V and J genes are TRBV10-3 and TRBJ2-1; a weak D match, TRBD2 (5 bases). Germline lookup yields CDR1 ENHRY and CDR2 SYGVKD. Between the trimmed V and J ends, which lost 2 bases and 8 bases, there was a span of 16 bases. This CDR3 comprises 15 residues. The CDR3 sequence is CAISEHRGRQDEQFF. For the CDR3, the DNA is TGTGCCATCAGTGAGCATCGGGGTCGGCAGGATGAGCAGTTCTTC.